Listed below are T cell receptor beta chains from one sample, sequenced in a study of control samples from healthy donors and cancer patients. The assay was immunoSEQ multiplex PCR, and TCRdb's table has in-frame clones only and misses some. The top ten hold around 0.99% of the sample, which has about 55,000 clones, around 95% seen once. Specimen: blood. The receptors stem from a woman aged 18-29 years in good health. Each CDR3 is given without its conserved first and last residue. The order of the fields is clone size, V gene, J gene, CDR3 protein. Clone size is stated in some rows and not others, as once, few, many or a class when expanded.

clone size: -; V gene: TRBV5-6; J gene: TRBJ2-7; CDR3 protein: ASSSRIRREQY
clone size: -; V gene: TRBV30; J gene: TRBJ1-1; CDR3 protein: AWRGRDNTEAF
clone size: -; V gene: TRBV9; J gene: TRBJ2-5; CDR3 protein: ASSEGRLAGSETQY
clone size: -; V gene: TRBV23-1; J gene: TRBJ2-1; CDR3 protein: ASSQSEVQGASWDEQF
clone size: -; V gene: TRBV18; J gene: TRBJ2-5; CDR3 protein: ASSPLTRTAQETQY
clone size: -; V gene: TRBV5-1; J gene: TRBJ1-2; CDR3 protein: ASSFELARAYGYT
clone size: -; V gene: TRBV7-8; J gene: TRBJ1-2; CDR3 protein: ASSDRNFNYGYT
clone size: -; V gene: TRBV4-1; J gene: TRBJ2-1; CDR3 protein: ASSHDPGTGKDEQF
clone size: -; V gene: TRBV27; J gene: TRBJ1-1; CDR3 protein: ASRLGGFSYLSAEAF
clone size: -; V gene: TRBV4-1; J gene: TRBJ2-1; CDR3 protein: ATQVLGLQSPSSYNEQF
clone size: -; V gene: TRBV18; J gene: TRBJ1-2; CDR3 protein: ASSPERGHGYT
clone size: -; V gene: TRBV24-1; J gene: TRBJ2-1; CDR3 protein: ATSDFMGNEQF
clone size: -; V gene: TRBV5-6; J gene: TRBJ1-6; CDR3 protein: ASSLVGQGNSPLH
clone size: -; V gene: TRBV5-1; J gene: TRBJ2-3; CDR3 protein: ASSLYRGADTQY
clone size: few; V gene: TRBV6-4; J gene: TRBJ2-2; CDR3 protein: ASSDASGGAGELF
clone size: -; V gene: TRBV6-2/TRBV6-3; J gene: TRBJ1-2; CDR3 protein: ASSYAADGYT
clone size: -; V gene: TRBV7-9; J gene: TRBJ1-2; CDR3 protein: ASSPPGGGGYT
clone size: -; V gene: TRBV19; J gene: TRBJ2-7; CDR3 protein: ASSVTSAGEQY
clone size: -; V gene: TRBV6-5; J gene: TRBJ1-2; CDR3 protein: ASSQETVYGYT
clone size: -; V gene: TRBV7-2; J gene: TRBJ2-7; CDR3 protein: ASSFPYAGPQPYEQY
clone size: -; V gene: TRBV3-1/TRBV3-2; J gene: TRBJ2-7; CDR3 protein: ASSLSDRDYEQY
clone size: -; V gene: TRBV4-2; J gene: TRBJ1-2; CDR3 protein: ASSQAPRIGYGYT
clone size: -; V gene: TRBV12-5; J gene: TRBJ1-2; CDR3 protein: ASGSGYGYT
clone size: -; V gene: TRBV6-5; J gene: TRBJ2-7; CDR3 protein: ASSSRTGGVYEQY
clone size: -; V gene: TRBV5-5; J gene: TRBJ2-7; CDR3 protein: ASSLRYEQY
clone size: -; V gene: TRBV27; J gene: TRBJ1-2; CDR3 protein: ASSSNRGLNGYT
clone size: -; V gene: TRBV6-7; J gene: TRBJ1-6; CDR3 protein: ASRFRGQVNNSPLH
clone size: -; V gene: TRBV19; J gene: TRBJ1-2; CDR3 protein: ASSMDPDPNYGYT
clone size: -; V gene: TRBV25-1; J gene: TRBJ1-2; CDR3 protein: ASRWGWTSGYT
clone size: -; V gene: TRBV28; J gene: TRBJ1-5; CDR3 protein: ASSPTGTNNQPQH
clone size: -; V gene: TRBV9; J gene: TRBJ2-2; CDR3 protein: ASSHSGGPTGELF
clone size: -; V gene: TRBV7-2; J gene: TRBJ2-1; CDR3 protein: ASSSGTSGGVSSYNEQF
clone size: once; V gene: TRBV6-5; J gene: TRBJ1-2; CDR3 protein: ASSYTGKGGYT
clone size: -; V gene: TRBV27; J gene: TRBJ2-1; CDR3 protein: ASSGPLYNEQF
clone size: -; V gene: TRBV7-2; J gene: TRBJ1-2; CDR3 protein: ASSLVSGTWGGYT
clone size: -; V gene: TRBV2; J gene: TRBJ2-7; CDR3 protein: ASGGTITYEQY
clone size: -; V gene: TRBV6-6; J gene: TRBJ2-7; CDR3 protein: ASSYHTQSYEQY
clone size: -; V gene: TRBV11-2; J gene: TRBJ1-6; CDR3 protein: ASSLGVQSNSPLH
clone size: -; V gene: TRBV10-3; J gene: TRBJ2-1; CDR3 protein: AINGGTGVNEQF
clone size: -; V gene: TRBV2; J gene: TRBJ1-5; CDR3 protein: ASSEPRQARGQPQH
clone size: -; V gene: TRBV24-1; J gene: TRBJ1-3; CDR3 protein: ATRAGRATSGNTIY
clone size: -; V gene: TRBV30; J gene: TRBJ2-7; CDR3 protein: AWSGRALEQY
clone size: -; V gene: TRBV18; J gene: TRBJ2-7; CDR3 protein: ASSPIVGSGFYEQY
clone size: -; V gene: TRBV18; J gene: TRBJ1-4; CDR3 protein: ASSPPRTETNEKLF